Below, 7 T cell receptor beta chains from the same sample are listed, as sequenced in a study. TCRdb reprocessed the reads via MiXCR and lists one record per CDR3 protein. The sample consists of 7,100 or so distinct CDR3 sequences, roughly 32% of them appearing once. Sequenced input: blood. These receptors all come from a human donor.

Sample share makes this clonotype medium-sized. J is TRBJ2-1 and V is TRBV29-1; D gene ambiguous. Germline CDR1 reads SQVTM; CDR2 reads ANQGSEA. The V and J ends lost 4 bases and 7 bases respectively, with 11 bases between them. This CDR3 is built from 12 residues. The DNA for the CDR3 is TGCAGCGTTGGTTATGTGCGTAATGAGCAGTTCTTC. It is translated as CSVGYVRNEQFF.

This rearrangement joins TRBV30 to TRBJ2-7; D is possibly TRBD1 (6 bases). This CDR3 has 11 residues. Germline assignment: CDR1 GTSNPN and CDR2 SVGIG (reference sequence). Trimming left V 8 bases short and J 0 bases short, with 8 bases between. CDR3 bases: TGTGCCGGGACATCCTCCTACGAGCAGTACTTC. Translated: CAGTSSYEQYF.

Judged by abundance, this clonotype is medium-sized. V and J are TRBV29-1 and TRBJ2-2; no reliable D call. V lost 5 bases and J lost 4, with 5 bases in between. The CDR3 consists of 11 residues. CDR1 and CDR2 (germline): SQVTM, ANQGSEA. CDR3 bases: TGCAGCGTTCGGGTCACCGGGGAGCTGTTTTTT. Protein sequence: CSVRVTGELFF.

By share, this clonotype ranks as medium-sized. The chain combines TRBV29-1 with TRBJ1-1; D gene ambiguous. The V gene lost 2 bases and the J gene lost 7 bases, with 11 bases spanning the gap. This CDR3 is 12 amino acids long. Germline values: CDR1 SQVTM, CDR2 ANQGSEA. The CDR3 here is CSVELGGNEAFF. As DNA, the CDR3 is TGCAGCGTTGAATTGGGTGGCAATGAAGCTTTCTTT. The whole variable domain, filled in from reference TRBV29-1 and TRBJ1-1, reads SAVISQKPSRDICQRGTSLTIQCQVDSQVTMMFWYRQQPGQSLTLIATANQGSEATYESGFVIDKFPISRPNLTFSTLTVSNMSPEDSSIYLCSVELGGNEAFFGQGTRLTVV.

This clonotype was detected only a few times. The rearrangement joins TRBV20-1 to TRBJ2-4; TRBD1 matches at 8 bases. The trim removed 5 bases at V and 6 bases at J, leaving 9 bases unmatched. The germline gives CDR1 DFQATT, CDR2 SNEGSKA (reference sequence). The CDR3 contains 14 residues. CDR3 region: CSARAGGNGNIQYF. The CDR3 nucleotides are TGCAGTGCTCGGGCAGGGGGCAACGGAAACATTCAGTACTTC.

This clonotype was found a few times. The chain recombines TRBV28 with TRBJ2-1, with TRBD2 matching 8 bases. CDR3 size: 17 residues. V was pared by 1 base and J by 8 bases, with 13 bases of the junction left unmatched. The germline V gene encodes CDR1 MDHEN and CDR2 SYDVKM. The CDR3 is CASSLYKRGGGLDEQFF. The CDR3 DNA reads TGTGCCAGCAGTTTATACAAACGGGGGGGGGGATTGGATGAGCAGTTCTTC.

In its sample, this clonotype was seen many times. The CDR3 loop reads CSVDGQKGYGYTF. The CDR3 DNA reads as TGCAGCGTTGACGGCCAAAAGGGCTATGGCTACACCTTC. The chain couples TRBV29-1 to TRBJ1-2; D gene unclear. Germline CDR1 reads SQVTM; CDR2 reads ANQGSEA. This CDR3 region has 13 residues. Deletions cut 3 bases from V and 4 bases from J, with 12 bases between.